A few counts support the clone carrying this TCR beta chain. The CDR3 has 13 amino acids. Germline lookup yields CDR1 SNHLY and CDR2 FYNNEI. V lost 6 bases, J lost 6 bases, and 6 bases stayed unmatched. This sample stems from a study of STAT5B mutations in CD4+ large granular lymphocyte leukemia. Sequencing was performed with immunoSEQ multiplex PCR; in TCRdb, only in-frame clones are kept and a portion is missing. The table records about 45,000 clones, approximately 83% of them present only once. Sequencing was done on a sample of CD4+ T cells from blood buffy coats. This TCR was recovered from a human donor in good health. The rearrangement links TRBV2 to TRBJ1-1; 8 bases align to TRBD1. CDR3 amino acids: CASSGEQGAEAFF. In DNA, the CDR3 is TGTGCCAGCAGCGGGGAACAGGGGGCTGAAGCTTTCTTT.